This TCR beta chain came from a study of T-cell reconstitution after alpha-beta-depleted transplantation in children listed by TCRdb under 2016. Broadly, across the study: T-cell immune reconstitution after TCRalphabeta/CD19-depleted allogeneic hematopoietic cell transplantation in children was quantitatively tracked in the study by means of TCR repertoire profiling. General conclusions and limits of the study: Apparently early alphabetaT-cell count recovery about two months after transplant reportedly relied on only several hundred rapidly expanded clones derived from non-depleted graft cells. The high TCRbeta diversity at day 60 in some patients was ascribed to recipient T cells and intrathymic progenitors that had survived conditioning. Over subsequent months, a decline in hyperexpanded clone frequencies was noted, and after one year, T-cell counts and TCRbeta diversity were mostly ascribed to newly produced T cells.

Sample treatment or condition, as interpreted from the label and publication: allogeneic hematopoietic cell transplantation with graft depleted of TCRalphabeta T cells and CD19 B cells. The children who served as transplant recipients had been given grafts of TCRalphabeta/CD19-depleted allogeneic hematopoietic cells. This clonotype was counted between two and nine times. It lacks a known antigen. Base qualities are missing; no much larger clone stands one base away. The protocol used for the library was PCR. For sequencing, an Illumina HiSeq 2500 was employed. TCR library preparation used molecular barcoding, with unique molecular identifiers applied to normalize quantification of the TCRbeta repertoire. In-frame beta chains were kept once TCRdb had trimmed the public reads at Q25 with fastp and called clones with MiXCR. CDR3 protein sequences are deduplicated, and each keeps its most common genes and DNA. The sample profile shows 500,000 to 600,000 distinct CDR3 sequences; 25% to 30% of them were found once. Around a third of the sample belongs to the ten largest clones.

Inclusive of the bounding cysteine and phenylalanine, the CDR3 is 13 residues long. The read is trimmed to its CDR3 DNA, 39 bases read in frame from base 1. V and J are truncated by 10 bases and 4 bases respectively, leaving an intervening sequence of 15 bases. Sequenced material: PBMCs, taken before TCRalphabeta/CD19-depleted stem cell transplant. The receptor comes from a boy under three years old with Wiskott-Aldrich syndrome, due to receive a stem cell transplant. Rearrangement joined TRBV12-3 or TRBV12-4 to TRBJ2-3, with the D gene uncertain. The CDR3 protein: CAIAPAAPDTQYF. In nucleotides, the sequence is TGTGCCATCGCCCCGGCGGCGCCAGATACGCAGTATTTT.